In its sample, the clone carrying this T cell receptor (beta chain) was seen once. The data were obtained in a study of blood T cell repertoires in COVID-19. Study information: Collection of acute and convalescent COVID-19 samples took place in the United States, Italy and Spain.

In the original workflow: Amplification with reference gene primers provided the estimates of nucleated cell counts. The protocol was immunoSEQ multiplex PCR, while the TCRdb copy is restricted to in-frame clones and leaves out a portion. D and trimming come from the DNA, and the V and J calls and clone size come from that table. The sample has 85,000 to 120,000 clones, roughly 92% seen once. Germline CDR1 reads MNHEY; CDR2 reads SVGAGI. The V and J ends lost 6 bases and 5 bases respectively, with 12 bases between them. There are 13 residues in the CDR3. V gene TRBV6-5 combines with J gene TRBJ2-3; maybe TRBD2 (5 bases). Sequencing was done on a sample of peripheral blood. The clonotype originates from a woman aged 50 to 65 with COVID-19, enrolled during active disease. CDR3 in DNA: TGTGCCAGCAGGGACGTACGGGGAGATACGCAGTATTTT. Amino acid sequence: CASRDVRGDTQYF.